The clone carrying this T cell receptor (beta chain) was detected a few times. What it recognizes is unknown. Trimming cost V 3 bases and J 3 bases, with 14 bases left between them. CDR3 length: 15 amino acids. Per the germline V gene, CDR1 is SGHDT and CDR2 is YYEEEE. The 5'RACE method, run with constant-segment primers, produced TCR alpha and TCR beta cDNA libraries (carrying sample barcodes and UMIs). TCRdb used MiXCR to reprocess the 5' RACE reads, holding one entry per CDR3 protein. The table lists roughly 80,000 distinct CDR3 sequences, around 13% of them singletons, with roughly a third in the top ten. The data originate from a study of T-cell memory formation after mild COVID-19. Study summary: Largely donor-specific TCR clusters were found. Study results and caveats: Day 15 to 85 contracting clones showed balanced CD4/CD8; day 15 to 37 expanders favored CD4+. Contracting CD4+ clones sat mainly in CM and EM; CD8+ in EMRA.

The receptor was derived from an adult woman who had mild COVID-19 (a few samples of this study predate the infection). Cell type and time point are not known. This chain connects TRBV5-6 to TRBJ2-3, with D uncertain. The sequencing sample was made of PBMCs or a T cell subset sorted from them (not recorded which). CDR3 nucleotide sequence: TGTGCCAGCAGCTCAACTACAGTCCCTACAGATACGCAGTATTTT. Translated, it gives CASSSTTVPTDTQYF.